The 21 T cell receptor beta chains below come from one sample, sequenced in a study of blood T cell repertoires in COVID-19. This table comes from immunoSEQ multiplex PCR, and its TCRdb copy is limited to in-frame clones, with some not included. The data hold some 250,000 clones, with under 90% observed a single time. Material for sequencing was PBMCs or T cells enriched from blood (not recorded which). The receptors derive from a man between 18 and 35 years old who had recovered from COVID-19.

V gene TRBV2 combines with J gene TRBJ2-7; D is possibly TRBD1 (6 bases). Trimming stripped 2 bases from V and 2 bases from J, with 13 bases between. The CDR3 is 15 residues long. CDR1 and CDR2 from the germline V gene are SNHLY and FYNNEI. The CDR3 DNA sequence: TGTGCCAGCAGTGAACTGGAGACAGGAACCTACGAGCAGTACTTC. Translation: CASSELETGTYEQYF.

The rearrangement joins TRBV18 to TRBJ1-5; D unclear. CDR1 and CDR2 (germline): KGHSH, LQKENI. The CDR3 is made up of 13 amino acids. V was pared by 8 bases and J by 4 bases, with 12 bases between. The CDR3 DNA sequence: TGTGCCAGCCACGGGATCCTTAATCAGCCCCAGCATTTT. Protein product: CASHGILNQPQHF.

In this sample, this clone turned up once. The chain has TRBV6-5 and TRBJ1-3; D gene uncertain. Trimming shortened V by 6 bases and J by 0 bases, and 9 bases separated the two germline ends. This CDR3 has 14 residues. Looked up from germline, CDR1 is MNHEY and CDR2 is SVGAGI. The CDR3 here is CASRAGYSGNTIYF. In nucleotides, the CDR3 is TGTGCCAGCAGGGCCGGGTACTCTGGAAACACCATATATTTT.

This sequence joins TRBV2 and TRBJ1-4; D is uncertain. This CDR3 region has 15 residues. V was cut by 1 base and J by 7 bases, with 13 bases left in between. Per germline, CDR1 SNHLY and CDR2 FYNNEI. For the CDR3, the DNA is TGTGCCAGCAGTGAAGGGGCAGCCCGGGGTGAAAAACTGTTTTTT. Residues: CASSEGAARGEKLFF.

The rearrangement uses TRBV12-3 or TRBV12-4 and TRBJ1-1; tentatively, D is TRBD1 (5 bases). The CDR3 runs to 12 residues. Trimming removed 5 bases from V and 8 bases from J, with 12 bases in between. CDR3: CASSPWGGEAFF. The CDR3 DNA follows: TGTGCCAGCAGTCCATGGGGGGGAGAAGCTTTCTTT.

This clone came up a few times. This chain uses TRBV15 with TRBJ1-6; D is ambiguous. Trimming took 0 bases from V and 3 from J, leaving 3 bases between them. Germline values: CDR1 LNHNV, CDR2 YYDKDF (reference sequence). CDR3 length equals 14 residues. The CDR3 protein is CATSRDNYNSPLHF. CDR3 bases: TGTGCCACCAGCAGAGACAACTATAATTCACCCCTCCACTTT.

V gene TRBV11-3 combines with J gene TRBJ1-5; TRBD1 is a possible D gene (6 bases). V was cut by 3 bases and J by 2 bases, with 8 bases left in between. CDR1 is SGHNT, CDR2 YENEEA, per germline. The CDR3 spans 14 residues. DNA of the CDR3: TGTGCCAGCAGCTTCCCAGGGGGCAATCAGCCCCAGCATTTT. Translation: CASSFPGGNQPQHF.

This rearrangement joins TRBV3-1 (or the pseudogene TRBV3-2) to TRBJ2-1; TRBD2 agrees at 9 bases. The CDR3 extends over 18 amino acids. Germline V lookup: CDR1 LGHDT, CDR2 YNNKEL (reference sequence). V was clipped by 3 bases and J by 6 bases; unmatched bases: 15. The CDR3 DNA reads as TGTGCCAGCAGCCACGCGGGGGGGTGGTGGGATTCGGGCAATGAGCAGTTCTTC. Amino acid sequence: CASSHAGGWWDSGNEQFF.

This sequence joins TRBV11-2 and TRBJ2-4; D is possibly TRBD2 (6 bases). This CDR3 comprises 17 residues. The ends were cut back, 4 bases at V and 3 bases at J, with 19 bases in the middle. Per the germline V gene, CDR1 is SGHAT and CDR2 is FQNNGV. The CDR3 sequence is CASSSTYPGEGKNIQYF. In DNA form, the CDR3 reads TGTGCCAGCAGCTCCACATACCCGGGAGAAGGCAAAAACATTCAGTACTTC.

This sequence joins TRBV10-2 and TRBJ2-5, with 7 bases matching TRBD1. Germline assignment: CDR1 WSHSY and CDR2 SAAADI. The J segment lost 2 bases and the V segment lost 6 bases, leaving 3 bases of the junction unmatched. This CDR3 spans 13 amino acids. CDR3 sequence: CASSRDRQETQYF. CDR3 coding DNA: TGCGCCAGCAGCCGGGACAGACAAGAGACCCAGTACTTC.

The gene calls are TRBV2 and TRBJ2-7; 7 bases fit TRBD2. Per the germline V gene, CDR1 is SNHLY and CDR2 is FYNNEI. The V and J ends lost 5 bases and 2 bases, in that order; junction bases with no gene match: 6. The CDR3 totals 14 residues. CDR3 residues: CASSLGGVTYEQYF. In DNA form, the CDR3 reads TGTGCCAGCAGTCTGGGGGGGGTTACCTACGAGCAGTACTTC.

V is TRBV28 and J is TRBJ1-1, with a possible D match to TRBD1 (6 bases). The CDR3 runs to 15 residues. Looked up from germline, CDR1 is MDHEN and CDR2 is SYDVKM. Trimming left V 5 bases short and J 3 bases short, with 16 bases between. CDR3 residues: CASSARGAWDTEAFF. The CDR3 DNA is TGTGCCAGCAGTGCCAGGGGCGCTTGGGACACTGAAGCTTTCTTT.

This chain uses TRBV28 with TRBJ2-7; tentative D call: TRBD1 (5 bases). The CDR3 sequence is 13 residues long. Trimming shortened V by 6 bases and J by 1 base, and 10 bases separated the two germline ends. Germline CDR1 reads MDHEN; CDR2 reads SYDVKM. The chain's CDR3 is CASRSTESYEQYF. As DNA, the CDR3 is TGTGCCAGCAGGTCGACAGAATCCTACGAGCAGTACTTC.

The chain couples TRBV5-4 to TRBJ1-6; 12 positions agree with TRBD1. Germline values: CDR1 SGHNT, CDR2 YYREEE (reference sequence). V lost 4 bases, J lost 14 bases, and 7 bases stayed unmatched. The CDR3 covers 14 residues. The DNA of the CDR3 is TGTGCCAGCAGCCTGGGACAGGGGGCGCGGTCCCTCCACTTT. Its protein product is CASSLGQGARSLHF.

CDR3 region: CASSSFPQGDGPLHF. The CDR3 nucleotides are TGTGCCAGCAGTTCATTCCCCCAGGGGGATGGGCCCCTCCACTTT. The J gene is TRBJ1-6, the V gene TRBV28, with 7 positions matching TRBD1. Trimming removed 4 bases from V and 13 bases from J; junction bases left unmatched: 13. The CDR3 runs to 15 residues. CDR1 is MDHEN and CDR2 is SYDVKM in the germline V gene.

Concerning this clone itself: The same CDR3 is also encoded by other DNA sequences in this sample. J is TRBJ1-2 and V is TRBV24-1; D not resolved. V lost 0 bases, J lost 0 bases, and 4 bases lay in between. The CDR3 sequence is 14 residues long. The germline V gene encodes CDR1 KGHDR and CDR2 SFDVKD. The CDR3 region is CATSDLTANYGYTF. For the CDR3, the DNA is TGTGCCACCAGTGATTTGACAGCTAACTATGGCTACACCTTC.

Only one count was recorded for this clone. The chain links TRBV13 to TRBJ1-2, with 7 bases lining up with TRBD1. With V trimmed by 1 base and J by 4 bases, 6 bases remained unmatched. CDR3 length: 15 amino acids. Germline CDR1 and CDR2: PRHDT and FYEKMQ (reference sequence). CDR3 region: CASSLVTGRSYGYTF. For the CDR3, the DNA is TGTGCCAGCAGCTTAGTGACAGGGCGTAGCTATGGCTACACCTTC.

This clone was detected a few times. V and J are TRBV2 and TRBJ2-7, with D perhaps matching TRBD2 (6 bases). The CDR3 is made up of 14 amino acids. In germline, CDR1 is SNHLY, CDR2 FYNNEI. The ends were cut back, 7 bases at V and 0 bases at J, with 13 bases in the middle. The CDR3 coding sequence is TGTGCCAGCATCGGGGGAGTCAGCTCCTACGAGCAGTACTTC. Protein: CASIGGVSSYEQYF.

V and J are TRBV19 and TRBJ1-5, with a possible D match to TRBD1 (6 bases). The CDR3 length is 15 residues. The germline gives CDR1 LNHDA, CDR2 SQIVND (reference sequence). Trimming pared 9 bases from V and 8 bases from J, leaving 23 bases between. In nucleotides, the CDR3 is TGTGCCAGCACTGACCCCGGGACAAGGGCGAAGCCCCAGCATTTT. It codes for CASTDPGTRAKPQHF.

This clone has only one observation. This chain uses TRBV7-2 with TRBJ2-5, with D hard to call. V dropped 3 bases and J dropped 3 bases, with 17 bases sitting between them. This CDR3 region has 16 residues. Germline-derived CDR1 and CDR2 are SGHTA and FQGNSA. The CDR3 DNA is TGTGCCAGCAGCTTCGAAATTATACGCGGTAAAGAGACCCAGTACTTC. This sequence encodes CASSFEIIRGKETQYF.

V and J are TRBV19 and TRBJ1-5, with a tentative D call TRBD1 (6 bases). The CDR3 spans 15 residues. V lost 1 base to trimming and J lost 7 bases, with 14 bases between them. Per germline, CDR1 LNHDA and CDR2 SQIVND (reference sequence). CDR3 sequence reads: CASSIALQGSQPQHF. DNA for the CDR3: TGTGCCAGTAGTATAGCTCTACAGGGTAGCCAGCCCCAGCATTTT.